The 20 T cell receptor beta chains below were found in one sample sequenced in a study of cytomegalovirus exposure and HLA in healthy donors. The primer mix had 60 Vbeta and 13 Jbeta primers. Clones were read by immunoSEQ multiplex PCR, and TCRdb kept only the in-frame ones, dropping some. The sample includes some 180,000 clones, approximately 71% of them seen just once. The sequenced sample was PBMCs. The source is a young woman in good health and CMV-seropositive.

The gene calls are TRBV5-6 and TRBJ2-3; no firm D call. The germline V and J ends were trimmed by 1 base and 5 bases, with 8 bases remaining between them. Germline lookup yields CDR1 SGHDT and CDR2 YYEEEE. The length of the CDR3 is 13 residues. The CDR3: CASSLLALDTQYF. CDR3 coding DNA: TGTGCCAGCAGCTTGTTGGCCTTAGATACGCAGTATTTT.

The chain couples TRBV4-3 to TRBJ2-7, with D unresolved. This CDR3 spans 14 amino acids. Trimming took 4 bases from V and 0 from J, leaving 10 bases between them. Germline lookup yields CDR1 LGHNA and CDR2 YSLEER. This chain's CDR3 is CASSPAPGSYEQYF. The DNA for the CDR3 is TGCGCCAGCAGCCCGGCCCCGGGCTCCTACGAGCAGTACTTC.

A few counts support this clone. V and J are TRBV2 and TRBJ2-3, with TRBD2 as a possible D gene (6 bases). The CDR3 consists of 15 residues. The V end was cut by 3 bases, the J end by 2 bases, with 12 bases between. Per the germline V gene, CDR1 is SNHLY and CDR2 is FYNNEI. CDR3 DNA sequence: TGTGCCAGCAGTGAGGAGGAGGGGATCACAGATACGCAGTATTTT. Protein: CASSEEEGITDTQYF. Full variable domain (missing parts from reference TRBV2 and TRBJ2-3): EPEVTQTPSHQVTQMGQEVILRCVPISNHLYFYWYRQILGQKVEFLVSFYNNEISEKSEIFDDQFSVERPDGSNFTLKIRSTKLEDSAMYFCASSEEEGITDTQYFGPGTRLTVL.

This chain links TRBV28 with TRBJ2-7; TRBD1 agrees at 10 bases. Trimming removed 5 bases from V and 6 bases from J; junction bases left unmatched: 7. This CDR3 is built from 14 residues. Germline V lookup: CDR1 MDHEN, CDR2 SYDVKM. CDR3 sequence (DNA): TGTGCCAGCAGTCCCGGGACAGGGGTTGGCGAGCAGTACTTC. It codes for CASSPGTGVGEQYF.

The chain carries TRBV5-6 and TRBJ1-6; no definite D call. Germline CDR1 and CDR2: SGHDT and YYEEEE. V lost 2 bases to trimming and J lost 11 bases, with 8 bases between them. The CDR3 runs 12 residues. The CDR3 is CASSLISAPLHF. DNA of the CDR3: TGTGCCAGCAGCTTAATATCGGCACCCCTCCACTTT. Looking up the rest from reference TRBV5-6 and TRBJ1-6 gives the full variable domain: DAGVTQSPTHLIKTRGQQVTLRCSPKSGHDTVSWYQQALGQGPQFIFQYYEEEERQRGNFPDRFSGHQFPNYSSELNVNALLLGDSALYLCASSLISAPLHFGNGTRLTVT.

This chain connects TRBV11-2 to TRBJ2-7; D gene uncertain. Trimming took 2 bases from V and 5 from J, leaving 7 bases between them. The germline CDR1 and CDR2 sequences are SGHAT and FQNNGV. The CDR3 is 12 residues long. CDR3 loop: CASSLSSDEQYF. CDR3 in DNA: TGTGCCAGCAGCTTATCTTCGGACGAGCAGTACTTC.

As for this clone: An end of the junction differs from the germline gene, which may be a read error. The DNA of the CDR3 is TGTGCCAGCAGCTTAGCGTGGCAGGGGGCTAAATATGGCTACACCTTC. It translates to CASSLAWQGAKYGYTF. The gene calls are TRBV7-2 and TRBJ1-2; 8 positions match TRBD1. The CDR3 covers 16 residues. Germline CDR1 and CDR2: SGHTA and FQGNSA.

V is TRBV11-2 and J is TRBJ1-1; D not certain. V lost 2 bases and J lost 8, with 12 bases in between. The V gene's germline CDR1 is SGHAT and CDR2 FQNNGV. This CDR3 comprises 13 residues. CDR3 coding DNA: TGTGCCAGCAGCTTAAGGTTTAACGGGGAAGCTTTCTTT. Translated: CASSLRFNGEAFF.

This rearrangement joins TRBV11-2 to TRBJ2-5, with 9 bases aligning to TRBD1. This CDR3 comprises 17 residues. Germline lookup yields CDR1 SGHAT and CDR2 FQNNGV. Trimming cost V 0 bases and J 1 base; bases outside gene matches: 6. This CDR3 is CASSLDGTGLPQETQYF. The CDR3 DNA is TGTGCCAGCAGCTTAGATGGGACAGGGTTACCCCAAGAGACCCAGTACTTC. Full variable domain (rest looked up from reference TRBV11-2 and TRBJ2-5): EAGVAQSPRYKIIEKRQSVAFWCNPISGHATLYWYQQILGQGPKLLIQFQNNGVVDDSQLPKDRFSAERLKGVDSTLKIQPAKLEDSAVYLCASSLDGTGLPQETQYFGPGTRLLVL.

The rearrangement links TRBV29-1 to TRBJ1-1; TRBD1 agrees at 7 bases. CDR1 is SQVTM, CDR2 ANQGSEA, per germline. V dropped 4 bases and J dropped 2; count of bases not matched to a gene: 7. This CDR3 region has 14 residues. The CDR3 region is CSVGRQGYNTEAFF. DNA for the CDR3: TGCAGCGTTGGGAGACAGGGATACAACACTGAAGCTTTCTTT.

The DNA of the CDR3 is TGTGCCAGCAGGCCCACGACAGCGAGGTACACTGAAGCTTTCTTT. Its translation: CASRPTTARYTEAFF. The chain uses TRBV6-6 and TRBJ1-1, with a tentative D call TRBD1 (5 bases). The CDR3 extends over 15 amino acids. Germline V gives CDR1 MNHNY, CDR2 SVGAGI (reference sequence). The V end was cut by 6 bases, the J end by 3 bases, with 17 bases between.

The chain employs TRBV19 and TRBJ1-6; a weak D match, TRBD1 (5 bases). Trimming left V 7 bases short and J 3 bases short, with 22 bases between. The CDR3 consists of 18 residues. Germline assignment: CDR1 LNHDA and CDR2 SQIVND (reference sequence). The CDR3 coding sequence is TGTGCCAGTACCATCCGTTCGTTTGGCCAGGGCTATAATTCACCCCTCCACTTT. As protein: CASTIRSFGQGYNSPLHF.

The V gene is TRBV6-5, the J gene TRBJ1-2, with 7 bases identical to TRBD1. The J segment lost 8 bases and the V segment lost 5 bases, leaving 5 bases of the junction unmatched. The CDR3 has 12 residues. Looked up from germline, CDR1 is MNHEY and CDR2 is SVGAGI. CDR3 sequence (DNA): TGTGCCAGCAGTCAGGGGGAAGGGGGCTACACCTTC. Protein product: CASSQGEGGYTF.

This clone was picked up a small number of times. V and J are TRBV5-1 and TRBJ2-5; TRBD1 agrees at 8 bases. Germline CDR1 reads SGHRS; CDR2 reads YFSETQ. Unmatched junction bases numbered 2, after V lost 5 bases and J lost 2 bases. The CDR3 is 13 amino acids. CDR3 protein: CASRTGEQETQYF. DNA for the CDR3: TGCGCCAGCAGGACAGGGGAGCAAGAGACCCAGTACTTC.

The chain couples TRBV11-2 to TRBJ2-1; TRBD2 might be the D (6 bases). Per germline, CDR1 SGHAT and CDR2 FQNNGV. V lost 3 bases to trimming and J lost 5 bases, with 8 bases between them. This CDR3 contains 13 residues. CDR3 amino acids: CASSLGLNNEQFF. The CDR3 DNA follows: TGTGCCAGCAGCTTGGGACTCAACAATGAGCAGTTCTTC.

The chain couples TRBV7-2 to TRBJ1-2; no firm D call. Germline CDR1 reads SGHTA; CDR2 reads FQGNSA. The V end was cut by 1 base, the J end by 6 bases, with 6 bases between. The CDR3 consists of 12 residues. Written as DNA, the CDR3 is TGTGCCAGCAGCTTAGAACATCATGGCTACACCTTC. This codes for CASSLEHHGYTF.

The rearrangement joins TRBV12-5 to TRBJ1-2; 7 bases match TRBD1. The V and J ends lost 1 base and 2 bases, in that order; junction bases with no gene match: 10. The CDR3 extends over 17 amino acids. Germline assignment: CDR1 LGHNT and CDR2 FRNRAP. CDR3 sequence reads: CASGLEGAGEANYGYTF. DNA for the CDR3: TGTGCTAGTGGTTTGGAGGGGGCAGGGGAGGCAAACTATGGCTACACCTTC.

This sequence joins TRBV9 and TRBJ1-6; D remains unclear. Germline values: CDR1 SGDLS, CDR2 YYNGEE. V was trimmed by 4 bases and J by 8 bases, leaving 13 bases between them. The CDR3 consists of 14 residues. CDR3 nucleotides: TGTGCCAGCAGCCCAGCGATATGGGATTCACCCCTCCACTTT. Encoded protein: CASSPAIWDSPLHF.

This clone appeared a few times. The V gene is TRBV5-1, the J gene TRBJ1-1; TRBD1 matches at 7 bases. The germline V gene encodes CDR1 SGHRS and CDR2 YFSETQ. Trimming cost V 3 bases and J 4 bases; bases outside gene matches: 3. The CDR3 contains 13 residues. The CDR3 DNA sequence: TGCGCCAGCAGCTCACCAGGGGGCACTGAAGCTTTCTTT. Protein: CASSSPGGTEAFF. Using reference TRBV5-1 and TRBJ1-1 for the parts outside the CDR3, the full variable domain is KAGVTQTPRYLIKTRGQQVTLSCSPISGHRSVSWYQQTPGQGLQFLFEYFSETQRNKGNFPGRFSGRQFSNSRSEMNVSTLELGDSALYLCASSSPGGTEAFFGQGTRLTVV.

The chain uses TRBV10-3 and TRBJ2-1; 12 bases fit TRBD2. Germline CDR1 is ENHRY and CDR2 is SYGVKD. V shed 0 bases, J shed 2 bases, and the junction held 2 bases outside the gene matches. This CDR3 is 17 amino acids long. The CDR3 sequence is CAISESGLAGTYNEQFF. The DNA for the CDR3 is TGTGCCATCAGTGAGTCTGGACTAGCGGGAACCTACAATGAGCAGTTCTTC.